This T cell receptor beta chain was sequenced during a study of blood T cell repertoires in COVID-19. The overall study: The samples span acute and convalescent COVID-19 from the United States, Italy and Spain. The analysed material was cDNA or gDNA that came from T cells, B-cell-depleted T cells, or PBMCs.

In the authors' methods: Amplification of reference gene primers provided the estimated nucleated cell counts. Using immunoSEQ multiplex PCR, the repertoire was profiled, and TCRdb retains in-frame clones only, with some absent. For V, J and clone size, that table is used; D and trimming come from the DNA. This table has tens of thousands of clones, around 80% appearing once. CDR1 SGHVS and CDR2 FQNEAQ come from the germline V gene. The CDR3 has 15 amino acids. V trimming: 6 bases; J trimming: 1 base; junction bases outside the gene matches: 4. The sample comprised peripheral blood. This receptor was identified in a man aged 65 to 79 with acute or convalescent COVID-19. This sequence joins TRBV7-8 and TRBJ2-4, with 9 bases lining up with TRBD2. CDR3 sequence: CASSLLAGAKNIQYF. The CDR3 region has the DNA TGTGCCAGCAGTCTTCTAGCGGGGGCCAAAAACATTCAGTACTTC.